The 2 T cell receptor beta chains below all came from one sample that was sequenced in a study of blood T cell repertoires in COVID-19. Data came from immunoSEQ multiplex PCR; TCRdb stores just in-frame clones and leaves some out. The sample has approximately 170,000 clones, less than 90% seen once. The sequencing input was PBMCs or T cells enriched from blood (not recorded which). The source is a woman aged 45-60 years who had recovered from COVID-19.

CDR3 in amino acids: CASSLSGQSPQPQHF. The CDR3 DNA is TGTGCCAGCAGCTTGTCGGGACAGAGCCCGCAGCCCCAGCATTTT. The rearrangement joins TRBV5-6 to TRBJ1-5, with 7 bases matching TRBD1. The CDR3 covers 15 residues. Germline-derived CDR1 and CDR2 are SGHDT and YYEEEE. V gave up 1 base and J gave up 7 bases; unmatched junction bases: 8.

Written as DNA, the CDR3 is TGCGCCAGCAGCTTGTTACTCTATGGCTACACCTTC. Translating gives CASSLLLYGYTF. This rearrangement joins TRBV5-1 to TRBJ1-2; no clear D gene. The CDR3 is 12 residues long. The V gene's germline CDR1 is SGHRS and CDR2 YFSETQ. V was cut by 1 base and J by 4 bases, with 5 bases left in between.